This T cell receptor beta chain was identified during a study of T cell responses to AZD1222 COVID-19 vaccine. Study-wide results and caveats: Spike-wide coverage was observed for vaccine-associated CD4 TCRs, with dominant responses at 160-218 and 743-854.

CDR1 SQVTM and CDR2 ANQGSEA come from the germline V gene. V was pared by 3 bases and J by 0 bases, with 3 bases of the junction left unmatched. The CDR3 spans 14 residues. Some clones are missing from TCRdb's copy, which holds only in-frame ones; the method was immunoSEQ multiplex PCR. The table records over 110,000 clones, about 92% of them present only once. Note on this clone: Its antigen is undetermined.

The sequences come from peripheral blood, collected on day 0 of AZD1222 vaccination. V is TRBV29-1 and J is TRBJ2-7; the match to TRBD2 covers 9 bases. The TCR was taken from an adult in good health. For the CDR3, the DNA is TGCAGCGTTGATGAAGCGGGAGGCTCCTACGAGCAGTACTTC. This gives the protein CSVDEAGGSYEQYF.